This entry lists 32 T cell receptor beta chains sequenced from one sample in a study of monozygotic twins with inflammatory bowel disease. Reprocessing the 5' RACE reads, TCRdb reports a single entry for every CDR3 protein and omits DNA. The data include 400,000 to 500,000 distinct CDR3 sequences; the top ten clones carry 2% to 3%. The sample taken for sequencing was blood. Receptor source: a human donor with ulcerative colitis or Crohn's disease, or a healthy co-twin of an affected twin (not recorded which).

CDR3 in amino acids: CASSLVSGLYNEQFF. This rearrangement joins TRBV7-9 to TRBJ2-1; with no DNA, the TCRdb D assignment of TRBD1 cannot be verified. Germline loops: CDR1 SEHNR, CDR2 FQNEAQ (reference sequence). This CDR3 has 15 residues. Looking up the rest from reference TRBV7-9 and TRBJ2-1 gives the full variable domain: DTGVSQNPRHKITKRGQNVTFRCDPISEHNRLYWYRQTLGQGPEFLTYFQNEAQLEKSRLLSDRFSAERPKGSFSTLEIQRTEQGDSAMYLCASSLVSGLYNEQFFGPGTRLTVL.

The rearrangement links TRBV5-6 to TRBJ1-1; TCRdb reports TRBD1, a call that lacks DNA to check it against. Germline-derived CDR1 and CDR2 are SGHDT and YYEEEE. This CDR3 region has 14 residues. CDR3 region: CASSWGQGLAQAFF.

This chain uses TRBV7-2 with TRBJ2-7; the TCRdb call, TRBD2, lacks DNA for checking. The CDR3 sequence is 11 residues long. Germline loops: CDR1 SGHTA, CDR2 FQGNSA. CDR3 protein: CASSEGVGQYF.

The chain recombines TRBV11-2 with TRBJ2-7; TCRdb proposes TRBD1, but this gene call is untestable without DNA. The CDR3 spans 16 residues. From germline, CDR1 is SGHAT and CDR2 FQNNGV. CDR3 residues: CASSRTAGQGSAEQYF.

The chain links TRBV28 to TRBJ1-2; TCRdb selects TRBD1, and the lack of DNA leaves this call unchecked. The CDR3 is made up of 12 amino acids. The germline V gene has CDR1 MDHEN and CDR2 SYDVKM. The CDR3 loop is CASRTGPYGYTF.

V usage is TRBV3-1 and J usage is TRBJ2-7; TCRdb picks TRBD1, but there is no DNA to check that call. This CDR3 is built from 15 residues. Germline V gene sequence: CDR1 LGHDT, CDR2 YNNKEL (reference sequence). CDR3 sequence reads: CASSHHRDRDHEQYF.

This chain uses TRBV20-1 with TRBJ2-7; there is no DNA to check the TCRdb D call of TRBD1. The V gene's germline CDR1 is DFQATT and CDR2 SNEGSKA (reference sequence). This CDR3 has 16 residues. The CDR3 protein is CSAGRSTGLLDYEQYF.

This chain uses TRBV19 with TRBJ1-2; TCRdb selects TRBD1, and the lack of DNA leaves this call unchecked. The CDR3 is 13 amino acids. Germline V gene sequence: CDR1 LNHDA, CDR2 SQIVND (reference sequence). CDR3 loop: CASSRTGAYGYTF.

The CDR3 reads CASSWTGPGELFF. This sequence joins TRBV5-1 and TRBJ2-2; checking the TCRdb D call of TRBD1 is not possible without DNA. The CDR3 consists of 13 residues. CDR1 is SGHRS and CDR2 is YFSETQ in the germline V gene.

The gene calls are TRBV28 and TRBJ2-4; TCRdb's D call of TRBD1 is untestable without DNA. The CDR3 length is 17 residues. CDR1 and CDR2 (germline): MDHEN, SYDVKM. CDR3 protein: CASTKPGRSDSKNIQYF.

The gene calls are TRBV20-1 and TRBJ1-2; there is no DNA to check the TCRdb D call of TRBD1. This CDR3 is built from 13 residues. The V gene's germline CDR1 is DFQATT and CDR2 SNEGSKA (reference sequence). The CDR3 protein is CSAQSGQNYGYTF.

The chain joins TRBV7-9 to TRBJ2-3. Germline-derived CDR1 and CDR2 are SEHNR and FQNEAQ (reference sequence). This CDR3 spans 15 amino acids. The CDR3 loop is CASSFLLDSTDTQYF.

The V gene is TRBV5-1, the J gene TRBJ2-7; the TRBD1 assignment by TCRdb is unverifiable without DNA. The germline CDR1 and CDR2 sequences are SGHRS and YFSETQ. The CDR3 is 13 amino acids. This CDR3 is CASRTGGPTEQYF.

CDR3 amino acids: CSVGTSGGYEQYF. This sequence joins TRBV29-1 and TRBJ2-7; checking the TCRdb D call of TRBD2 is not possible without DNA. CDR3 length equals 13 residues. CDR1 is SQVTM, CDR2 ANQGSEA, per germline.

CDR3 sequence reads: CASSHRTGTSSPLHF. J is TRBJ1-6 and V is TRBV14. The CDR3 length is 15 residues. Germline loops: CDR1 SGHDN, CDR2 FVKESK.

V gene TRBV15 combines with J gene TRBJ2-4. The length of the CDR3 is 18 residues. Per the germline V gene, CDR1 is LNHNV and CDR2 is YYDKDF (reference sequence). The CDR3 reads CATSRVLNRIPIGDMQYF.

V is TRBV20-1 and J is TRBJ1-1; the D call of TRBD1 rests on TCRdb alone, since no DNA is present to check it. The germline V gene encodes CDR1 DFQATT and CDR2 SNEGSKA (reference sequence). This CDR3 contains 15 residues. CDR3: CSARDWGGAYTEAFF.

The CDR3 is CSATATQQSREQYF. The chain couples TRBV20-1 to TRBJ2-7; TCRdb's assignment of TRBD2 cannot be checked, as there is no DNA. This CDR3 is built from 14 residues. Germline CDR1 DFQATT, CDR2 SNEGSKA (reference sequence).

The chain carries TRBV4-1 and TRBJ2-7; absent DNA, TCRdb's TRBD1 call cannot be checked. Germline V lookup: CDR1 MGHRA, CDR2 YSYEKL. The CDR3 runs to 13 residues. The CDR3 region is CASSQEWGYEQYF.

The V call is TRBV12-3 or TRBV12-4, the J call TRBJ2-1; with no DNA, the TCRdb D assignment of TRBD1 cannot be verified. The CDR3 totals 16 residues. This CDR3 is CASRPLAGGPYNEQFF.

The gene calls are TRBV11-2 and TRBJ2-2; TCRdb's assignment of TRBD2 cannot be checked, as there is no DNA. Germline CDR1 and CDR2: SGHAT and FQNNGV. This CDR3 is built from 16 residues. CDR3: CASSLSQRLGTGELFF.

V gene TRBV25-1 combines with J gene TRBJ2-3; TCRdb selects TRBD2, and the lack of DNA leaves this call unchecked. The CDR3 spans 13 residues. Germline CDR1 reads MGHDK; CDR2 reads SYGVNS. The chain's CDR3 is CASSFGGVDTQYF.

The V gene is TRBV5-1, the J gene TRBJ2-3. Looked up from germline, CDR1 is SGHRS and CDR2 is YFSETQ. There are 14 residues in the CDR3. The CDR3: CASSLLTSSDTQYF.

This chain joins TRBV29-1 and TRBJ2-2. CDR1 is SQVTM, CDR2 ANQGSEA, per germline. The CDR3 contains 11 residues. The CDR3: CSGQNTGELFF.

This rearrangement joins TRBV9 to TRBJ2-1; the D gene TCRdb calls, TRBD2, cannot be checked with no DNA. The CDR3 length is 15 residues. CDR1 SGDLS and CDR2 YYNGEE come from the germline V gene. The CDR3 here is CASSATSGRGNEQFF.

The V call is TRBV11-2, the J call TRBJ2-3; TCRdb gives TRBD1 as the D gene, but with no DNA this cannot be confirmed. From germline, CDR1 is SGHAT and CDR2 FQNNGV. CDR3 length: 14 residues. CDR3 in amino acids: CASRRQGPTDTQYF.

CDR3 loop: CASSPILTGGISGELFF. The gene calls are TRBV18 and TRBJ2-2; the D call from TCRdb, TRBD1, cannot be confirmed without DNA. CDR1 and CDR2 from the germline V gene are KGHSH and LQKENI. The CDR3 contains 17 residues.

J is TRBJ1-4 and V is TRBV20-1; TCRdb returns TRBD1, unconfirmable since there is no DNA. The CDR3 loop spans 17 amino acids. The V gene's germline CDR1 is DFQATT and CDR2 SNEGSKA (reference sequence). Here the CDR3 reads CSARDHDRRGVNEKLFF.

The CDR3 reads CSAAGQNNEQFF. J is TRBJ2-1 and V is TRBV20-1; the D call of TRBD1 rests on TCRdb alone, since no DNA is present to check it. In germline, CDR1 is DFQATT, CDR2 SNEGSKA (reference sequence). There are 12 residues in the CDR3.

This chain uses TRBV12-3 or TRBV12-4 with TRBJ1-5; TCRdb's D gene call, TRBD1, goes unchecked for lack of DNA. This CDR3 is built from 15 residues. The CDR3 loop reads CASSLAGVFNQPQHF.

The V gene is TRBV5-6, the J gene TRBJ2-1. Germline CDR1 SGHDT, CDR2 YYEEEE. The CDR3 totals 12 residues. Here the CDR3 reads CASSASWHEQFF.

V usage is TRBV30 and J usage is TRBJ1-1. Germline CDR1 GTSNPN, CDR2 SVGIG (reference sequence). CDR3 size: 11 residues. CDR3 residues: CAWSGKHEAFF.